The clone carrying this T cell receptor (beta chain) was counted only a few times. This record belongs to a study of Graves' ophthalmopathy and Graves' hyperthyroidism. TCR beta CDR3 regions were amplified from RNA transcripts. Second-round multiplex PCR came after a first-round RT-PCR that employed HTBI primers. TCRdb redid the calling of the multiplex PCR reads with MiXCR, one entry per CDR3 protein. Among 200,000 to 300,000 distinct CDR3 sequences listed, around 50% were seen once. The CDR3 runs 13 residues. CDR1 is KGHDR and CDR2 is SFDVKD in the germline V gene. V shed 5 bases and J shed 6 bases, with 13 bases lying between them.

The source material was peripheral blood. The TCR was taken from an adult man with Graves' ophthalmopathy. The chain couples TRBV24-1 to TRBJ2-7; D is unclear. The CDR3 protein is CATSAQDRREQYF. Written as DNA, the CDR3 is TGTGCCACCAGTGCGCAGGACCGTCGCGAGCAGTACTTC.